This is a list of T cell receptor beta chains from one sample in a study of shared clonotypes between healthy human individuals. TCRdb's table, derived via immunoSEQ multiplex PCR, lists solely in-frame clones and lacks some. The sample holds about 1,500,000 clones; roughly 95% are singletons and the top ten take approximately 1.1%. Sequenced input: naive CD4+ T cells sorted from blood. All receptors come from a man aged 25-45 years in good health. The conserved cysteine and the conserved F or W are not part of the CDR3 here.

V gene	CDR3 protein
TRBV19	ASSIIPADTQY
TRBV28	ASSLGLAGDPYEQY
TRBV5-1	ASSSGLAGSSSYNEQF
TRBV7-2	ASSLVMGATEAF
TRBV27	ASRPDRVGEKLF
TRBV11-2	ASSFGLAGVDTQY
TRBV7-2	ASSQEAGPYEQY
TRBV6-6	ASSQPQGRETQY
TRBV4-1	ASTQSGGPSTDTQY
TRBV6-5	ASSYEGISGEN
TRBV6-5	ASSRLPMSTEAF
TRBV28	ASRRDPSGNEQF
TRBV29-1	SVEGDRVYGYT
TRBV12-5	ASATLGSAQY
TRBV7-2	ASSFVTTSSYNEQF
TRBV2	ASITGLAGRDTQY
TRBV6-5	ASSPGLPIFYEQY
TRBV6-5	ASSMAGGPLYEQY
TRBV2	ASGTGTGQYQPQH
TRBV11-2	ASSLRGADTQY
TRBV18	ASSPPRSLPYGYT
TRBV9	ASSVGAGPTDTQY
TRBV14	ASSQYLAGLAGELF
TRBV7-9	ASSFKGGVGINEQY
TRBV5-5	ASSTYRGLSATGELF
TRBV5-1	ASSVDNTEAF
TRBV7-9	ASSSPPTRSSYNEQF
TRBV5-1	ASSPVLAGGPNEQF
TRBV6-1	ASRKGGPAGELF
TRBV6-6	ASSYSKRAGYNEQF
TRBV29-1	SVGPGDPQPQH
TRBV10-3	AISGDRDPYEQY
TRBV5-4	ASSPPEARKNTEAF
TRBV18	ASSPPTSTDTQY
TRBV28	ASSLGTQPFAEAF
TRBV7-2	ASSLGTSRETQY
TRBV7-6	ASSHLLRRGGYNEQF
TRBV7-6	ASSLGHGGNTGELF
TRBV15	ATSRKPGTGNTGELF
TRBV29-1	SVDGWTGGYTQY
TRBV7-9	ASSFRTGNEQY